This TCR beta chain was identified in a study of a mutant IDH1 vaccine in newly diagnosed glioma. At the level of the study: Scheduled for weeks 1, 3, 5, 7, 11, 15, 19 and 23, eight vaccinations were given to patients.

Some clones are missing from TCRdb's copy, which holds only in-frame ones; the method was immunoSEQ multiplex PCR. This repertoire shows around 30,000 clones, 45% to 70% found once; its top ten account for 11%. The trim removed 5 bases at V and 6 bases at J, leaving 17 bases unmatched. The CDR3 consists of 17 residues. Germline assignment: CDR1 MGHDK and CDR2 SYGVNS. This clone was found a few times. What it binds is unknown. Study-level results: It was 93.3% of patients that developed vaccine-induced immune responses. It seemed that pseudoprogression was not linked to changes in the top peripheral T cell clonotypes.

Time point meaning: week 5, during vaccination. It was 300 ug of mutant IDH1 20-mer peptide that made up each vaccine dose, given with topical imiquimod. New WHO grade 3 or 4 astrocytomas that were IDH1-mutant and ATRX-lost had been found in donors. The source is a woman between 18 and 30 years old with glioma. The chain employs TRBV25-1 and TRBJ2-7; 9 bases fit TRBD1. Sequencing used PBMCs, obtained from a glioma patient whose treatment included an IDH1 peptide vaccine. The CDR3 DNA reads TGTGCCAGCAGTCTTCAGACCCCCCGGACAGGGGCCCTCGAGCAGTACTTC. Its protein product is CASSLQTPRTGALEQYF.